This is a list of T cell receptor beta chains from one sample in a study of human T cells and chemical hapten exposure. TCRdb re-called the RACE reads through MiXCR, storing one row per CDR3 protein. This sample has 90,000 or so distinct CDR3 sequences, with 7.5% to 9.5% found just once. Sequencing used whole blood, obtained in connection with sensitization to the hapten diphenylcyclopropenone (DPC). The receptors stem from a man aged 35 to 55 with alopecia areata. Some clones in this sample may be carry-over from other donors' samples. Both conserved end residues are trimmed from each CDR3.

j_call: TRBJ2-5
v_call: TRBV6-2/TRBV6-3
cdr3_aa: ASSYSTSGYEGTQY

j_call: TRBJ2-3
v_call: TRBV14
cdr3_aa: ASSQGLAGVGTDTQY

j_call: TRBJ2-3
v_call: TRBV10-3
cdr3_aa: AISESIGTDTQY

j_call: TRBJ2-6
v_call: TRBV3-1
cdr3_aa: ASSHSRVPQGANVLT

j_call: TRBJ1-6
v_call: TRBV7-9
cdr3_aa: ASSLVRGSNSPLH

j_call: TRBJ2-7
v_call: TRBV7-9
cdr3_aa: ASSLAQGTSVTYEQY

j_call: TRBJ1-6
v_call: TRBV18
cdr3_aa: ASSTGINNSPLH

j_call: TRBJ2-7
v_call: TRBV20-1
cdr3_aa: SVSLRRDYEQY

j_call: TRBJ2-4
v_call: TRBV28
cdr3_aa: ASNAALAKNIQY

j_call: TRBJ2-1
v_call: TRBV6-1
cdr3_aa: ASIEGSSPYNEQF

j_call: TRBJ2-1
v_call: TRBV11-2
cdr3_aa: ASSFIREEF

j_call: TRBJ2-6
v_call: TRBV7-2
cdr3_aa: ASSLAGVGANVLT

j_call: TRBJ2-1
v_call: TRBV9
cdr3_aa: ASSVGQYNEQF

j_call: TRBJ1-2
v_call: TRBV29-1
cdr3_aa: SVVTWGGGYGYT

j_call: TRBJ2-5
v_call: TRBV11-3
cdr3_aa: ASSATGKETQY

j_call: TRBJ2-1
v_call: TRBV7-3
cdr3_aa: ASSPGTGSEQF

j_call: TRBJ1-2
v_call: TRBV3-1
cdr3_aa: ASSQDPSTAGYT

j_call: TRBJ2-3
v_call: TRBV7-9
cdr3_aa: LPGPELHTQY

j_call: TRBJ2-3
v_call: TRBV2
cdr3_aa: ASGAGDTQY

j_call: TRBJ2-4
v_call: TRBV9
cdr3_aa: ASSQGLAKNIQY

j_call: TRBJ2-7
v_call: TRBV3-1
cdr3_aa: ASSQDRLRTYEQY

j_call: TRBJ1-1
v_call: TRBV6-2/TRBV6-3
cdr3_aa: ASRRGENTEAF

j_call: TRBJ1-6
v_call: TRBV2
cdr3_aa: ASSEGDRDDSPLH

j_call: TRBJ2-3
v_call: TRBV5-4
cdr3_aa: ASGGITDTQY

j_call: TRBJ2-1
v_call: TRBV7-8
cdr3_aa: ASSSLGGEQF

j_call: TRBJ2-5
v_call: TRBV7-9
cdr3_aa: ASSVDRGGETQY

j_call: TRBJ2-5
v_call: TRBV6-6
cdr3_aa: ASSYSSRRQETQY

j_call: TRBJ1-6
v_call: TRBV6-5
cdr3_aa: ARFLGLGSPLH

j_call: TRBJ2-5
v_call: TRBV29-1
cdr3_aa: SVVLAGKETQY

j_call: TRBJ1-1
v_call: TRBV29-1
cdr3_aa: SGGSGDTEAF

j_call: TRBJ1-5
v_call: TRBV6-2/TRBV6-3
cdr3_aa: ASSYGGVDQPQH

j_call: TRBJ2-3
v_call: TRBV5-6
cdr3_aa: ASSWTGGGTDTQY

j_call: TRBJ2-1
v_call: TRBV6-1
cdr3_aa: ASSDLAGVGEQF

j_call: TRBJ2-1
v_call: TRBV21-1
cdr3_aa: ASSKIAVPPQRRSYNEQF

j_call: TRBJ1-2
v_call: TRBV20-1
cdr3_aa: SARDVLGYGYT

j_call: TRBJ1-3
v_call: TRBV20-1
cdr3_aa: SASGGAGNTIY

j_call: TRBJ1-1
v_call: TRBV29-1
cdr3_aa: SVVGTNTEAF

j_call: TRBJ1-4
v_call: TRBV7-2
cdr3_aa: ASSYINYRGKNEKLF

j_call: TRBJ2-3
v_call: TRBV5-1
cdr3_aa: ASSFDRSADTQY

j_call: TRBJ1-1
v_call: TRBV30
cdr3_aa: AWSVLGQPFTEAF